These 9 T cell receptor beta chains originate from one sample sequenced in a study of blood T cells in healthy people across ages. Then a second PCR, running about 7 to 11 cycles, was carried out with a sample-barcoded 5' primer and a J-beta primer mix. TCRdb re-called the 5' RACE reads through MiXCR, storing one row per CDR3 protein. Counted here are hundreds of thousands of distinct CDR3 sequences, around half occurring once; the ten biggest clones make up 18%. Sequenced: blood. All receptors derive from a man at least 80 years old in good health.

This clonotype was found many times. The genes are TRBV4-2 and TRBJ2-5; 10 bases fit TRBD2. V was pared by 0 bases and J by 3 bases, with 7 bases of the junction left unmatched. Germline CDR1 LGHNA, CDR2 YNFKEQ. This CDR3 has 17 amino acids. The CDR3 loop is CASSQDNWLAGEETQYF. CDR3 coding DNA: TGTGCCAGCAGCCAAGATAACTGGCTAGCGGGAGAAGAGACCCAGTACTTC.

The chain combines TRBV5-6 with TRBJ2-7, with D perhaps TRBD2 (7 bases). The DNA end is more similar to TRBJ2-5, so the J call may be wrong. There are 16 residues in the CDR3. Germline loops: CDR1 SGHDT, CDR2 YYEEEE. The CDR3 DNA follows: TGTGCCAGCAGCTTGGTGCAGGGAGGGGGAGAAGAGACCCAGTACTTC. It yields the protein CASSLVQGGGEETQYF.

There are a few counts of this clonotype. CDR3: CASSQDTGRVSNQPQHF. The CDR3 DNA sequence: TGTGCCAGCAGCCAAGATACTGGGAGAGTTAGCAATCAGCCCCAGCATTTT. V is TRBV4-2 and J is TRBJ1-5, with unresolved D. In germline, CDR1 is LGHNA, CDR2 YNFKEQ. The V end lost 0 bases, the J end lost 0 bases, and 12 bases lay between the germline ends. The CDR3 has 17 residues.

The chain has TRBV9 and TRBJ1-1; no firm D call. The ends were cut back, 3 bases at V and 2 bases at J, with 5 bases in the middle. Per the germline V gene, CDR1 is SGDLS and CDR2 is YYNGEE. This CDR3 has 12 residues. The CDR3 coding sequence is TGTGCCAGCAGCGGGAGCAACACTGAAGCTTTCTTT. Its translation is CASSGSNTEAFF.

The CDR3 spells CASSQEGRLAGATDTQYF. As DNA, the CDR3 is TGTGCCAGCAGCCAAGAGGGAAGACTAGCGGGAGCCACAGATACGCAGTATTTT. V usage is TRBV14 and J usage is TRBJ2-3; 12 bases agree with TRBD2. Germline CDR1 and CDR2: SGHDN and FVKESK. There are 18 residues in the CDR3. V gave up 0 bases and J gave up 2 bases; unmatched junction bases: 6.

The chain is built from TRBV7-3 and TRBJ2-5; 8 bases fit TRBD2. Trimming removed 2 bases from V and 1 base from J; junction bases left unmatched: 3. The germline gives CDR1 SGHTA, CDR2 FQGTGA. This CDR3 has 15 residues. The CDR3 nucleotides read TGTGCCAGCAGCTTATCTAGCGGGCTCCAAGAGACCCAGTACTTC. This encodes CASSLSSGLQETQYF.

On this clonotype itself: This may stem from a read error, because a much larger clone lies one nucleotide away. The chain carries TRBV3-1 and TRBJ2-1, with 7 bases fitting TRBD1. The germline gives CDR1 LGHDT, CDR2 YNNKEL (reference sequence). The CDR3 extends over 19 amino acids. CDR3 coding DNA: TGTGCCAGCAGCCCCCGACAGTCGGACAGGCCCAAAACCTACAAGGAGCAGTTCTTC. Translating it yields CASSPRQSDRPKTYKEQFF.

This clonotype was observed a handful of times. The V and J genes are TRBV2 and TRBJ2-3; perhaps TRBD1 as D (5 bases). This CDR3 region has 14 residues. CDR1 and CDR2 (germline): SNHLY, FYNNEI. With 5 bases removed from V and 4 bases from J, the gap between germline ends came to 13 bases. The CDR3 sequence: CASSIAQGADTQYF. CDR3 DNA sequence: TGTGCCAGCAGTATCGCACAAGGGGCAGATACGCAGTATTTT. The whole variable domain, remainder taken from reference TRBV2 and TRBJ2-3, is EPEVTQTPSHQVTQMGQEVILRCVPISNHLYFYWYRQILGQKVEFLVSFYNNEISEKSEIFDDQFSVERPDGSNFTLKIRSTKLEDSAMYFCASSIAQGADTQYFGPGTRLTVL.

This chain joins TRBV9 and TRBJ2-4, with TRBD2 matching over 7 bases. The DNA matches TRBJ2-7 better at its end, which makes the J call doubtful. Germline CDR1 SGDLS, CDR2 YYNGEE. The CDR3 length is 15 residues. The CDR3 DNA reads as TGTGCCAGCAGCGTATCGGCTAGCGGAGCCTACGAGCAGTACTTC. Its protein product is CASSVSASGAYEQYF.